This T cell receptor (beta chain) comes out of a study of cytomegalovirus exposure and HLA in healthy donors. This clone was seen a handful of times. Trimming stripped 4 bases from V and 5 bases from J, with 17 bases between. The CDR3 is made up of 15 amino acids. Germline V gene lookup returns CDR1 SGHAT and CDR2 FQNNGV. The data were produced by immunoSEQ multiplex PCR, yet TCRdb's version contains in-frame clones alone and is incomplete. The data contain 200,000 to 300,000 clones, about 86% of them singletons. Sequencing was done on a sample of PBMCs. The J gene is TRBJ2-5, the V gene TRBV11-2; tentative D call: TRBD2 (6 bases). This receptor was taken from a woman in her twenties or thirties in good health and CMV-seropositive. CDR3 coding DNA: TGTGCCAGCAGCTCCCAAACGGGAGTCAGGGAGACCCAGTACTTC. Amino acid sequence: CASSSQTGVRETQYF. The entire variable domain, with the rest obtained from reference TRBV11-2 and TRBJ2-5, is as follows: EAGVAQSPRYKIIEKRQSVAFWCNPISGHATLYWYQQILGQGPKLLIQFQNNGVVDDSQLPKDRFSAERLKGVDSTLKIQPAKLEDSAVYLCASSSQTGVRETQYFGPGTRLLVL.